This T cell receptor beta chain derives from a study of chemoradiotherapy in HPV16-positive cancers. Study information: Two HPV16-positive patients' cells yielded candidate HPV-specific clones and common motifs.

Study findings and constraints: Candidate HPV-specific clones and E7-related TCR motifs grew in tumor during treatment.

Repertoires were sampled repeatedly during chemoradiotherapy. Points on this clone: What it binds is unknown.

The CDR3 is 15 residues long. V was clipped by 5 bases and J by 7 bases, with 17 bases between them. Germline loops: CDR1 MDHEN, CDR2 SYDVKM. Libraries were prepared by immunoSEQ multiplex PCR; TCRdb keeps only in-frame clonotypes and omits some of them. This table has 25,000 to 35,000 clones, roughly nine tenths appearing once. The V and J genes are TRBV28 and TRBJ2-2, with D possibly being TRBD1 or TRBD2 (5 bases each). The sequence came from a human donor with HPV-associated anogenital cancer. The sample here was blood, taken from a patient who underwent chemoradiotherapy. The DNA of the CDR3 is TGTGCCAGCAGTCCTCCGGGACCGAAAGGCGGGGAGCTGTTTTTT. Residues: CASSPPGPKGGELFF.